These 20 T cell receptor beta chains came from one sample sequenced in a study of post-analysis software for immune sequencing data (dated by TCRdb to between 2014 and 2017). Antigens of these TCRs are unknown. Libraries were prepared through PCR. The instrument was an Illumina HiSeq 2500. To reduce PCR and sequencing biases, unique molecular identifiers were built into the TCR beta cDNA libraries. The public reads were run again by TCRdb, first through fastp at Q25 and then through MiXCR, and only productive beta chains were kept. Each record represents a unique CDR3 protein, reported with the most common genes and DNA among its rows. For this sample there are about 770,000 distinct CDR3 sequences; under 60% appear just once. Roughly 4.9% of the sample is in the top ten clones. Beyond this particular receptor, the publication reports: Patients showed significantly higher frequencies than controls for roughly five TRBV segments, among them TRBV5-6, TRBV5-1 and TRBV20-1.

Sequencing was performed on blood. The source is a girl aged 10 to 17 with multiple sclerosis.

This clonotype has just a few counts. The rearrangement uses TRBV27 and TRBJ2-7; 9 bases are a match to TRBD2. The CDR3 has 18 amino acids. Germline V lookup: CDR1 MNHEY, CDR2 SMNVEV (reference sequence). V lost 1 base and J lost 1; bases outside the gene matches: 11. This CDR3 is CASSLYWAGGGPSYEQYF. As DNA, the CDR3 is TGTGCCAGCAGTTTATACTGGGCGGGAGGGGGCCCTTCCTACGAGCAGTACTTC.

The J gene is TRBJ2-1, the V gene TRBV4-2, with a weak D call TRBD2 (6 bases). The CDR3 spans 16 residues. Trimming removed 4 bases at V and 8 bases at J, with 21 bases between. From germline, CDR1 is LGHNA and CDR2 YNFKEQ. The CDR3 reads CASSPHAGYSSDEQFF. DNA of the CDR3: TGTGCCAGCAGCCCCCACGCGGGGTATTCAAGTGATGAGCAGTTCTTC.

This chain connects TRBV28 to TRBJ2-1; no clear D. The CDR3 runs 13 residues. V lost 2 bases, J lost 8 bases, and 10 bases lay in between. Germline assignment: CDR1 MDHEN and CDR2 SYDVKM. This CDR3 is CASSLGYLHEQFF. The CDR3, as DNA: TGTGCCAGCAGTTTAGGGTACCTACATGAGCAGTTCTTC.

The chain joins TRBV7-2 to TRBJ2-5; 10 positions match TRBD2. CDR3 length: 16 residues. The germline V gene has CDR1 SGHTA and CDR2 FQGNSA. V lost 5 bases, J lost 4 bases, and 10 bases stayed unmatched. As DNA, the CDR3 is TGTGCCAGCAGCACAAAAGGGCTAGCGGGAGTAGAGACCCAGTACTTC. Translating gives CASSTKGLAGVETQYF.

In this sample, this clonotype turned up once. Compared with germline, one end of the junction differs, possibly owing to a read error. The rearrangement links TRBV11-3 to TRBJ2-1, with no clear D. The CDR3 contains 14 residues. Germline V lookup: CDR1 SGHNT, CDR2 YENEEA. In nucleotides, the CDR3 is TGTGCCTGCAGCTTAGATCTGAGGTTCAATGAGCAGTTCTTC. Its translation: CACSLDLRFNEQFF.

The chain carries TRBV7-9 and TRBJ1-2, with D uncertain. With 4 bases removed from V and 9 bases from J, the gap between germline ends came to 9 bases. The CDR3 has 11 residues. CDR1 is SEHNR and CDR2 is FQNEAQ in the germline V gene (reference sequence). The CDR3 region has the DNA TGTGCCAGCAGCTACTCGATGAGCTACACCTTC. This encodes CASSYSMSYTF.

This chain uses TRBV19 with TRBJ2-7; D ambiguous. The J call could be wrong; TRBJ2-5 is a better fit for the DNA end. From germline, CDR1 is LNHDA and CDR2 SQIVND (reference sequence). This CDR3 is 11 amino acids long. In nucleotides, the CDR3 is TGTGCCAGTAGTATAACGGGGACCCAGTACTTC. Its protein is CASSITGTQYF.

CDR3 loop: CSAPRTSGIRSEQYF. The CDR3 DNA sequence: TGCAGTGCTCCTAGAACTAGCGGGATACGGAGCGAGCAGTACTTC. The chain has TRBV20-1 and TRBJ2-5; 10 nucleotides agree with TRBD2. TRBJ2-7 explains the end of the DNA better; the J call may be wrong. The CDR3 totals 15 residues. Germline assignment: CDR1 DFQATT and CDR2 SNEGSKA (reference sequence).

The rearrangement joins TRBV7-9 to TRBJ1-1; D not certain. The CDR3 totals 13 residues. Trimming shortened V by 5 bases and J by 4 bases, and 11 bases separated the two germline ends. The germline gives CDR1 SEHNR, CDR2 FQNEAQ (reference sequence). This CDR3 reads CASSPGLITEAFF. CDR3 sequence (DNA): TGTGCCAGCAGCCCAGGTTTGATCACTGAAGCTTTCTTT.

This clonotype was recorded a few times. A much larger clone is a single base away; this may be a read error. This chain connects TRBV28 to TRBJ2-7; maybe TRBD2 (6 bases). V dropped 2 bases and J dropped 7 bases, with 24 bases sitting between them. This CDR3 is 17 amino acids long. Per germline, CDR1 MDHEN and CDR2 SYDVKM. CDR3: CASSLEGAAGQEGEQYF. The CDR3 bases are TGTGCCAGCAGTTTAGAGGGCGCGGCAGGCCAGGAGGGTGAGCAGTACTTC.

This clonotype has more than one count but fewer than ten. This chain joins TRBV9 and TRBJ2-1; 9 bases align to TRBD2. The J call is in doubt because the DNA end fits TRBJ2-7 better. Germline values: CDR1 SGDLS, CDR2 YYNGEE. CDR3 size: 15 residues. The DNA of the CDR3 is TGTGCCAGCAGCGTAGGGGGTAGCGGGAGTGGCGAGCAGTACTTC. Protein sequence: CASSVGGSGSGEQYF.

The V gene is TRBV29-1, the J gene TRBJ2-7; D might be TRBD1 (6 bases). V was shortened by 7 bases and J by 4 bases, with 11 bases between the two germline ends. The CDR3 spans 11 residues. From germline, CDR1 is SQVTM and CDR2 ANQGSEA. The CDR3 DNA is TGCAGCGGAGAACAGGGTTACGAGCAGTACTTC. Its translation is CSGEQGYEQYF.

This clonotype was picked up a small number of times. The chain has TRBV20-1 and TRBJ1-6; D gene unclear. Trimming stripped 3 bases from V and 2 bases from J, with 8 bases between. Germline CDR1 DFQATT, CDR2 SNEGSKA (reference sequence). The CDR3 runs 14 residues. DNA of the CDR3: TGCAGTGCTAGTTTGGGCCCCTATAATTCACCCCTCCACTTT. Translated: CSASLGPYNSPLHF.

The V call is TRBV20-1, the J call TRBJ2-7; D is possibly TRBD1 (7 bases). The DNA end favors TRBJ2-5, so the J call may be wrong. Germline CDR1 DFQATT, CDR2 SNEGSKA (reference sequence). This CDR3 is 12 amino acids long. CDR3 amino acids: CSATAGGETQYF. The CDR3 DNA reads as TGCAGTGCCACCGCAGGGGGGGAGACCCAGTACTTC.

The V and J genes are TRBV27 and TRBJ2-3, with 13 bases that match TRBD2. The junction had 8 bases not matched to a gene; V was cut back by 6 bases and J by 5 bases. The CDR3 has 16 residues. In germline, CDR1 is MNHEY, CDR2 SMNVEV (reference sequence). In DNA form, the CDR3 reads TGTGCCAGCAGCGCCGGGACTAGCGGGGTGGGAGATACGCAGTATTTT. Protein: CASSAGTSGVGDTQYF.

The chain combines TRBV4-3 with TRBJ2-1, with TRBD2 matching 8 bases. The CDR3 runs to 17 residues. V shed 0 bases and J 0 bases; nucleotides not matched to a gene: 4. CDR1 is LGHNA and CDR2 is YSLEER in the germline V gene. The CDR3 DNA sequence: TGCGCCAGCAGCCAAGAGGGGACTAGGAGCTCCTACAATGAGCAGTTCTTC. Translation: CASSQEGTRSSYNEQFF.

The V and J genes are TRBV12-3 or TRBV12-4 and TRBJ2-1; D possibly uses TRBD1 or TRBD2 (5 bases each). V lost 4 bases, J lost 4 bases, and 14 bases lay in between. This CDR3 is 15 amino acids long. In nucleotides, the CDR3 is TGTGCCAGCAGTTCGATGAGTGGGGGTTACAATGAGCAGTTCTTC. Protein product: CASSSMSGGYNEQFF.

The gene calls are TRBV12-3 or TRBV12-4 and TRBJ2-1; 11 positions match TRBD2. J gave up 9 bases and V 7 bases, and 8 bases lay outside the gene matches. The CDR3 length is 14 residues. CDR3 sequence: CASNTLAGGSEQFF. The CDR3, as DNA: TGTGCCAGCAACACTCTAGCGGGAGGCAGTGAGCAGTTCTTC.

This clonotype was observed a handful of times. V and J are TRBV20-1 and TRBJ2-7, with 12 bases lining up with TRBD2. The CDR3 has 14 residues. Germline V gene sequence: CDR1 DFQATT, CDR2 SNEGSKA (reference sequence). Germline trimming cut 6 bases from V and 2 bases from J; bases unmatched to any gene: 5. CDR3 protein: CSAPPSGRAYEQYF. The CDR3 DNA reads TGCAGTGCCCCCCCTAGCGGGAGGGCCTACGAGCAGTACTTC.

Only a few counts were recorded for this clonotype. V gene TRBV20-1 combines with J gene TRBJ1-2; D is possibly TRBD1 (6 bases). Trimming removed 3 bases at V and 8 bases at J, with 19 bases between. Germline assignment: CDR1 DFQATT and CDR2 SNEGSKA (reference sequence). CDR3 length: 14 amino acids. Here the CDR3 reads CSARNDRRGGGYTF. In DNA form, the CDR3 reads TGCAGTGCTAGGAACGACAGGAGAGGCGGCGGCTACACCTTC.